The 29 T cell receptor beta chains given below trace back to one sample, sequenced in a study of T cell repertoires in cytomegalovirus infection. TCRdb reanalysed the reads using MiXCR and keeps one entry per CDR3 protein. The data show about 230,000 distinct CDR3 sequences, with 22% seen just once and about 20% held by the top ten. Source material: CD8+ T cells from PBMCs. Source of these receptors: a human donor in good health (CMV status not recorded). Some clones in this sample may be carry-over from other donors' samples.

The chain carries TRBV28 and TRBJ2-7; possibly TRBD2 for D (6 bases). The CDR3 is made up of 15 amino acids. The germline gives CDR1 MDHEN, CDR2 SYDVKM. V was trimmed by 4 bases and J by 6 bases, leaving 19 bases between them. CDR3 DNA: TGTGCCAGCAGTTATCGCGGGACGGGCCAGACCGAGCAGTACTTC. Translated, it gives CASSYRGTGQTEQYF. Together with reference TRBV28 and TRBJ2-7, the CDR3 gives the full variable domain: DVKVTQSSRYLVKRTGEKVFLECVQDMDHENMFWYRQDPGLGLRLIYFSYDVKMKEKGDIPEGYSVSREKKERFSLILESASTNQTSMYLCASSYRGTGQTEQYFGPGTRLTVT.

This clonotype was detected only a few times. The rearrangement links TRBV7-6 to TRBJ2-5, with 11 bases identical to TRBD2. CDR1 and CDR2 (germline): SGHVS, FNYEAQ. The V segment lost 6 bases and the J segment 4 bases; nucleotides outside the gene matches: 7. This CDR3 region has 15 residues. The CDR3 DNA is TGTGCCAGCAGACCAGCTAGCGGGGGGAGAGAGACCCAGTACTTC. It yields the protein CASRPASGGRETQYF.

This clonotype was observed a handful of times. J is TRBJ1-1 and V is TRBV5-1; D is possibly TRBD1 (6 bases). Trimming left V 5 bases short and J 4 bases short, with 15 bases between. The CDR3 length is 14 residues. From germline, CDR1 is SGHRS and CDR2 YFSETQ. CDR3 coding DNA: TGCGCCAGCAGTCAGGGGCGCGGGGGCACTGAAGCTTTCTTT. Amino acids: CASSQGRGGTEAFF.

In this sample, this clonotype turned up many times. The CDR3 loop is CASSPGFGYEQYF. The CDR3 DNA reads TGTGCCAGCAGCCCGGGGTTCGGCTACGAGCAGTACTTC. The V gene is TRBV7-7, the J gene TRBJ2-7, with a tentative D call TRBD2 (5 bases). Germline CDR1 SSHAT, CDR2 FNYEAQ (reference sequence). V was cut by 5 bases and J by 3 bases, with 11 bases left in between. The CDR3 contains 13 residues. Full variable domain (outside the CDR3, taken from reference TRBV7-7 and TRBJ2-7): GAGVSQSPRYKVTKRGQDVTLRCDPISSHATLYWYQQALGQGPEFLTYFNYEAQPDKSGLPSDRFSAERPEGSISTLTIQRTEQRDSAMYRCASSPGFGYEQYFGPGTRLTVT.

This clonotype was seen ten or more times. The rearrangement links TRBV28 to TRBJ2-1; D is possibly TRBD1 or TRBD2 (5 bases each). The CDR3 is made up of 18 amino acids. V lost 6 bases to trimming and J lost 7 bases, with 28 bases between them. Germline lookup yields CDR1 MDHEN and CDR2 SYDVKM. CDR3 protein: CASSLLPLEGQGRNEQFF. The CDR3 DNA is TGTGCCAGCAGCCTTCTCCCCCTTGAGGGGCAGGGAAGGAATGAGCAGTTCTTC.

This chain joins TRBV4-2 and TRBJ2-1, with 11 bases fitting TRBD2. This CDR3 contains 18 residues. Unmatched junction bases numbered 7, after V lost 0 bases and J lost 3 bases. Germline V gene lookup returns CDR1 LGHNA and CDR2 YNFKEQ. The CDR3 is CASSQEPSGGPDYNEQFF. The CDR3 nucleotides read TGTGCCAGCAGCCAAGAGCCTAGCGGGGGGCCCGACTACAATGAGCAGTTCTTC.

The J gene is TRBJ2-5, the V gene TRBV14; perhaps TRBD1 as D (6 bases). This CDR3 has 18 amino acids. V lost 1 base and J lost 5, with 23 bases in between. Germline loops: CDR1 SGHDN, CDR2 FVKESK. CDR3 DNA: TGTGCCAGCAGCCAAGCCCTCCGCACAGGGCCTAAGGAGGAGACCCAGTACTTC. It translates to CASSQALRTGPKEETQYF.

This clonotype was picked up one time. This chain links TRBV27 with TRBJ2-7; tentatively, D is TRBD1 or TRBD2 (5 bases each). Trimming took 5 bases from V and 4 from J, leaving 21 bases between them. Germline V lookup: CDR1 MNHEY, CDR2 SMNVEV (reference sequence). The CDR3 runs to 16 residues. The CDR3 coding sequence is TGTGCCAGCAGTCCCAGGGACGACCGGAGGAGGTACGAGCAGTACTTC. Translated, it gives CASSPRDDRRRYEQYF.

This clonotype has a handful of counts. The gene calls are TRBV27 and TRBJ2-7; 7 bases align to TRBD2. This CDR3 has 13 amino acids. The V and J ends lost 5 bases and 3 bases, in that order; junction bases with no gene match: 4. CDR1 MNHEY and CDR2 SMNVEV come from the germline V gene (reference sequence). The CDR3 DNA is TGTGCCAGCAGTCTAGGACTAGTCTACGAGCAGTACTTC. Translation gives CASSLGLVYEQYF.

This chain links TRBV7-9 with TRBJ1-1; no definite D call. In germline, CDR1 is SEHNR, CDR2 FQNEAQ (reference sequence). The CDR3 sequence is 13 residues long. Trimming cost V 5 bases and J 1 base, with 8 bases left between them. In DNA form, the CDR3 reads TGTGCCAGCAGCGGTTACGGGAACACTGAAGCTTTCTTT. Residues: CASSGYGNTEAFF.

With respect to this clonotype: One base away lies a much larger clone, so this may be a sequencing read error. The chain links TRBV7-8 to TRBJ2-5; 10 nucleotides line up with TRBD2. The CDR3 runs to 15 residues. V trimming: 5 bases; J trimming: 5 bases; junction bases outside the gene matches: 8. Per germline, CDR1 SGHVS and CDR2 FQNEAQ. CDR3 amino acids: CASSPTSGVLETQYF. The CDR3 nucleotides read TGTGCCAGCAGCCCCACTAGCGGGGTTCTGGAGACCCAGTACTTC.

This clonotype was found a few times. The DNA for the CDR3 is TGTGCCAGCAGTTTTGATGGGTGGGCTGGCAATCAGCCCCAGCATTTT. Translated, it gives CASSFDGWAGNQPQHF. The chain couples TRBV28 to TRBJ1-5, with D unclear. Germline values: CDR1 MDHEN, CDR2 SYDVKM. The V gene lost 3 bases and the J gene lost 2 bases, with 14 bases spanning the gap. The CDR3 extends over 16 amino acids.

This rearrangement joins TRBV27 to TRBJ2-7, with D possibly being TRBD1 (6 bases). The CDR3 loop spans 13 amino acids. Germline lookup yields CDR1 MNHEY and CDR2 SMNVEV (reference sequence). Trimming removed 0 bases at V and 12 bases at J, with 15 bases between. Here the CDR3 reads CASSLSGQSKAYF. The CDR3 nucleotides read TGTGCCAGCAGTTTATCCGGACAGTCTAAAGCGTACTTC.

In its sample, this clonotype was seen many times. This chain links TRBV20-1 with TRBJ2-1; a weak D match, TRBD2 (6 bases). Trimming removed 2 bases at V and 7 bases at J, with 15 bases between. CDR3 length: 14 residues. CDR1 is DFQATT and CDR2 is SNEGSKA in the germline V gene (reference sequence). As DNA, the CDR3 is TGCAGTGCTAGAAACCTAGCGCAGTGGAATGAGCAGTTCTTC. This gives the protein CSARNLAQWNEQFF.

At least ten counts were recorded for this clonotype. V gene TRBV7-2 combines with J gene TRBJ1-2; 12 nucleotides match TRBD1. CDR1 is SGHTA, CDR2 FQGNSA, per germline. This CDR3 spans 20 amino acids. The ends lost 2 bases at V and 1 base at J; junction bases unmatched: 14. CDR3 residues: CASSLKKPGQGALFNYGYTF. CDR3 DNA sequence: TGTGCCAGCAGCTTAAAGAAACCGGGACAGGGGGCCTTATTTAACTATGGCTACACCTTC.

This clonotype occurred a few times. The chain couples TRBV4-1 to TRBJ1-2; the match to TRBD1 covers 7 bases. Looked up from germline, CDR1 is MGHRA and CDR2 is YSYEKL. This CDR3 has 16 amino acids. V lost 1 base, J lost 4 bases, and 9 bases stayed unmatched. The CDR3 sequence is CASSQGYPAGGYGYTF. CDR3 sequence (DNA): TGCGCCAGCAGCCAAGGGTACCCGGCAGGGGGCTATGGCTACACCTTC.

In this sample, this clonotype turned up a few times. The CDR3 DNA is TGTGCCAGCAGTACCACCCGACTAGATGGCCGTAATGAGCAGTTCTTC. Its protein product is CASSTTRLDGRNEQFF. The rearrangement links TRBV28 to TRBJ2-1, with D perhaps TRBD2 (6 bases). The CDR3 covers 16 residues. The germline V gene has CDR1 MDHEN and CDR2 SYDVKM. The V and J ends lost 5 bases and 7 bases respectively, with 21 bases between them.

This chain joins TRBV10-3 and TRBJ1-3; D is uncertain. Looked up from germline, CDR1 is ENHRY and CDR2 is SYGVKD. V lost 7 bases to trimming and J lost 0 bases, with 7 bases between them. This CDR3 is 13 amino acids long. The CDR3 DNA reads TGTGCCATCATCAGCGACTCTGGAAACACCATATATTTT. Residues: CAIISDSGNTIYF.

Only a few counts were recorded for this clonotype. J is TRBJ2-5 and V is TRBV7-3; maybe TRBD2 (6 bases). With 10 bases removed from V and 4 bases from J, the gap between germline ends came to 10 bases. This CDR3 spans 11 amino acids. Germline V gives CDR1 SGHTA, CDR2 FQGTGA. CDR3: CATGDGETQYF. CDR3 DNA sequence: TGTGCCACGGGGGATGGAGAGACCCAGTACTTC.

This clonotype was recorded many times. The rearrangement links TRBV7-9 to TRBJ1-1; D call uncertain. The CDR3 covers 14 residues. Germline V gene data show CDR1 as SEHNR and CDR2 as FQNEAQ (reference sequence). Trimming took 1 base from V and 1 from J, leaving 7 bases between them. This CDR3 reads CASSLVLGNTEAFF. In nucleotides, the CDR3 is TGTGCCAGCAGCTTAGTTCTGGGGAACACTGAAGCTTTCTTT.

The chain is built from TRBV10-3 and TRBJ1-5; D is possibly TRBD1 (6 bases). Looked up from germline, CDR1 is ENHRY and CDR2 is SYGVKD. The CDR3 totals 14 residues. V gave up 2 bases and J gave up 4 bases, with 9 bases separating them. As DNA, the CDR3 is TGTGCCATCAGTGAGCCGGGACAAAATCAGCCCCAGCATTTT. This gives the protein CAISEPGQNQPQHF.

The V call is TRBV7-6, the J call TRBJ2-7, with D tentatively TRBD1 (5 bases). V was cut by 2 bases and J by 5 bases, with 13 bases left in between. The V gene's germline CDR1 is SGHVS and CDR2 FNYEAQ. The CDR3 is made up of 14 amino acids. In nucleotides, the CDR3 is TGTGCCAGCAGCTTAATTCCCAGGGCCCACGAGCAGTACTTC. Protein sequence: CASSLIPRAHEQYF.

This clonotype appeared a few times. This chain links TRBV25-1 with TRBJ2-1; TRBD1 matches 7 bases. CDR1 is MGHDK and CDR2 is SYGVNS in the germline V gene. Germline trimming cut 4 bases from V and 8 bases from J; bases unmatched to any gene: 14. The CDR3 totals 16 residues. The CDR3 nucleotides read TGTGCCAGCAGTGGAAGACAGGGAAGGGAAAGAGATGAGCAGTTCTTC. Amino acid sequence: CASSGRQGRERDEQFF. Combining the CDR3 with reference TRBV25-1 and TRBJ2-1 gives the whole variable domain EADIYQTPRYLVIGTGKKITLECSQTMGHDKMYWYQQDPGMELHLIHYSYGVNSTEKGDLSSESTVSRIRTEHFPLTLESARPSHTSQYLCASSGRQGRERDEQFFGPGTRLTVL.

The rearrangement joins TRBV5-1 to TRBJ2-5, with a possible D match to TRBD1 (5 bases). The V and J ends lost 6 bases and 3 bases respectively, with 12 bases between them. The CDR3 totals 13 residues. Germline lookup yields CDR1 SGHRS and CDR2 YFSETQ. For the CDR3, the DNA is TGCGCCAGCAATCAGGGAACAGAAGAGACCCAGTACTTC. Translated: CASNQGTEETQYF. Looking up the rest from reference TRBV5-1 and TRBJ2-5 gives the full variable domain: KAGVTQTPRYLIKTRGQQVTLSCSPISGHRSVSWYQQTPGQGLQFLFEYFSETQRNKGNFPGRFSGRQFSNSRSEMNVSTLELGDSALYLCASNQGTEETQYFGPGTRLLVL.

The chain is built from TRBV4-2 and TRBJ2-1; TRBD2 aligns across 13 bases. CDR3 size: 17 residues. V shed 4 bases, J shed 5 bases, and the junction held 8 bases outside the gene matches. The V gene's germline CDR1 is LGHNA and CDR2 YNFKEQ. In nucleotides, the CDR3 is TGTGCCAGCAGCCCCCCTTATGGGACTAGCGGGAACAATGAGCAGTTCTTC. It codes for CASSPPYGTSGNNEQFF.

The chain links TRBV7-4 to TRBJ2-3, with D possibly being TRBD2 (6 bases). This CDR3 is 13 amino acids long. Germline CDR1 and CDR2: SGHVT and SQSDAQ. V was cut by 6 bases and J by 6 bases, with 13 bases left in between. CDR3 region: CASRRGLGDTQYF. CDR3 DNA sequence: TGTGCCAGCAGAAGGGGACTCGGGGATACGCAGTATTTT.

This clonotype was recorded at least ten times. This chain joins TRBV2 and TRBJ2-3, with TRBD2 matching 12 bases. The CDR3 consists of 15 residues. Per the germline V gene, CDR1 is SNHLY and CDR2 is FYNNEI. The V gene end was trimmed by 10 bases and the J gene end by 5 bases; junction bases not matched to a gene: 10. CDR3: CANKMTSGGGDTQYF. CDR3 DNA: TGTGCCAACAAGATGACTAGCGGGGGCGGAGATACGCAGTATTTT.

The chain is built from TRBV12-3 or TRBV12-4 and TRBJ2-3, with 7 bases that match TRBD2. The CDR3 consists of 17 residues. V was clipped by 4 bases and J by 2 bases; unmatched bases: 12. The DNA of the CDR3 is TGTGCCAGCAGTTCGGCGGGGGACCACTTTGTCACAGATACGCAGTATTTT. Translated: CASSSAGDHFVTDTQYF.

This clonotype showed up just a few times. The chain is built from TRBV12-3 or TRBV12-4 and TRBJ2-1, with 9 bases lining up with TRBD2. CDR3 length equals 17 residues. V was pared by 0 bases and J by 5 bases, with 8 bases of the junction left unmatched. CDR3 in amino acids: CASSLAGAVAGDNEQFF. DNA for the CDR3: TGTGCCAGCAGTTTAGCGGGGGCCGTAGCGGGGGACAATGAGCAGTTCTTC.